Many counts were recorded for the clone carrying this T cell receptor beta chain. Antigen unknown. Between the trimmed V and J ends, which lost 4 bases and 0 bases, there was a span of 10 bases. Germline lookup yields CDR1 MGHRA and CDR2 YSYEKL. The CDR3 spans 15 residues. TCR beta CDR3 was amplified from genomic DNA by two-round multiplex PCR. The authors ran first-round PCR with primers specific to each TRBV and TRBJ gene. TCRdb redid the calling of the multiplex PCR reads with MiXCR, one entry per CDR3 protein. The sample consists of about 36,000 distinct CDR3 sequences, 30% to 35% of them appearing once. The sample originates from a study of prognosis after radiotherapy for stage I lung cancer. General study results and limits: Lower values of Shannon entropy after stereotactic body radiation therapy were seen in patients who developed distant metastases.

The sequence was collected from a donor aged 50 or older with non-small cell lung cancer. This sample comprised PBMCs, obtained before or after stereotactic body radiation therapy (not recorded which). The chain joins TRBV4-1 to TRBJ1-3; D is unresolved. The CDR3 is CASSLGVSSGNTIYF. CDR3 nucleotide sequence: TGCGCCAGCAGCCTGGGCGTAAGCTCTGGAAACACCATATATTTT.